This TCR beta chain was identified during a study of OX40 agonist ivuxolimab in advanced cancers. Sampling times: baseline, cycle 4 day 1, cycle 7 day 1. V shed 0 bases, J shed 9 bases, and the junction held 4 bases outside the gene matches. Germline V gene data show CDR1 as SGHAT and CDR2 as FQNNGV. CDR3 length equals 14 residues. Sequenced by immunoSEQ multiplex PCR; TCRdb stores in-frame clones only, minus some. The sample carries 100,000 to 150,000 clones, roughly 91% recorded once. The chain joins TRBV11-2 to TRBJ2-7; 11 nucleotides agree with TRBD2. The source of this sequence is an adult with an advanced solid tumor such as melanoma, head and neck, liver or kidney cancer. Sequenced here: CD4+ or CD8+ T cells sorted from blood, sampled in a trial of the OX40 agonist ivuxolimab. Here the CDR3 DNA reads TGTGCCAGCAGCTTAGAGACTAGCGGGGTTCTGCAGTACTTC. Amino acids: CASSLETSGVLQYF.